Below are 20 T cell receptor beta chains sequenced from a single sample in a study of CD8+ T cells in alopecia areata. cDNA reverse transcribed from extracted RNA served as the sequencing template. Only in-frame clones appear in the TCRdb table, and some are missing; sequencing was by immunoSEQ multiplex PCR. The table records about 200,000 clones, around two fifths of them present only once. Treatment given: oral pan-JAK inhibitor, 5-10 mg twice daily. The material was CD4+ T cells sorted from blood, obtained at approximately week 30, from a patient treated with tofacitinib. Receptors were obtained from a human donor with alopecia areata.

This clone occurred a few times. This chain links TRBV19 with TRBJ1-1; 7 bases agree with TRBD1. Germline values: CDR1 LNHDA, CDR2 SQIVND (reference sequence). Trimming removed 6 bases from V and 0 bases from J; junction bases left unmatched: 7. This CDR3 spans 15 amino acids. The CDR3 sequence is CASSLAGQMNTEAFF. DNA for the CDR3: TGTGCCAGTAGCCTAGCGGGACAGATGAACACTGAAGCTTTCTTT. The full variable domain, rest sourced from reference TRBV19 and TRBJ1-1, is DGGITQSPKYLFRKEGQNVTLSCEQNLNHDAMYWYRQDPGQGLRLIYYSQIVNDFQKGDIAEGYSVSREKKESFPLTVTSAQKNPTAFYLCASSLAGQMNTEAFFGQGTRLTVV.

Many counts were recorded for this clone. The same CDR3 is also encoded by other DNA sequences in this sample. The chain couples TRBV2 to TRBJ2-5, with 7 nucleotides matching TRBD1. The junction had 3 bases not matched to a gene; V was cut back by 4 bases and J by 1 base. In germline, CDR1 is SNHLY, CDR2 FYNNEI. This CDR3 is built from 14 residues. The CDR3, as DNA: TGTGCCAGCAGTGTATCAGGGGGCCAAGAGACCCAGTACTTC. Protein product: CASSVSGGQETQYF.

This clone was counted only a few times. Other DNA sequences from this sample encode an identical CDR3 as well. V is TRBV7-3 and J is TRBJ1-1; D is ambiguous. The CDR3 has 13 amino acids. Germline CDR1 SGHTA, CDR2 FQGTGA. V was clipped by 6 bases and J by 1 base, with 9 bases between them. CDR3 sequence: CASSLQENTEAFF. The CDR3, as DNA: TGTGCCAGCAGTCTGCAGGAGAACACTGAAGCTTTCTTT.

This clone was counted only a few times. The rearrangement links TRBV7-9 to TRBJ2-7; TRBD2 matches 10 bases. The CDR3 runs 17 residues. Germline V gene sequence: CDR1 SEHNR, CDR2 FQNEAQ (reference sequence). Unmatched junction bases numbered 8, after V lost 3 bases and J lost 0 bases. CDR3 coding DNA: TGTGCCAGCAGCTTTGCGAATAGACTAGCGGGCTCCTACGAGCAGTACTTC. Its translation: CASSFANRLAGSYEQYF.

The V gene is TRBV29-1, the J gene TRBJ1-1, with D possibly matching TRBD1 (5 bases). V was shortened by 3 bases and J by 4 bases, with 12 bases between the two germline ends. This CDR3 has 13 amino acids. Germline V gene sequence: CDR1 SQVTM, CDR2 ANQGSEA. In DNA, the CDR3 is TGCAGCGTTGATCGGGGGGACTTCACTGAAGCTTTCTTT. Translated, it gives CSVDRGDFTEAFF.

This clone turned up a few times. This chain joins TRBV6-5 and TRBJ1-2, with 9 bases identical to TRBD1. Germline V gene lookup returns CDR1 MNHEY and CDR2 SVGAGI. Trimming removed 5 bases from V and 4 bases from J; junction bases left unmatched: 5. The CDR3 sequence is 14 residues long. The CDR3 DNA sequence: TGTGCCAGCAGTACAGGGGGCGTGGGCTATGGCTACACCTTC. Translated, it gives CASSTGGVGYGYTF.

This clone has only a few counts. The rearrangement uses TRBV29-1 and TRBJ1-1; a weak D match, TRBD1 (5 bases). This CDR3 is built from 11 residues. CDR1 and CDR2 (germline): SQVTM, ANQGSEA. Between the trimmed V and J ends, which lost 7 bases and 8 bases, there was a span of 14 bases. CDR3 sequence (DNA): TGCAGCGCCGGCAGAGACAGAGAAGCTTTCTTT. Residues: CSAGRDREAFF. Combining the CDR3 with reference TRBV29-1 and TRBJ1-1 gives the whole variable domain SAVISQKPSRDICQRGTSLTIQCQVDSQVTMMFWYRQQPGQSLTLIATANQGSEATYESGFVIDKFPISRPNLTFSTLTVSNMSPEDSSIYLCSAGRDREAFFGQGTRLTVV.

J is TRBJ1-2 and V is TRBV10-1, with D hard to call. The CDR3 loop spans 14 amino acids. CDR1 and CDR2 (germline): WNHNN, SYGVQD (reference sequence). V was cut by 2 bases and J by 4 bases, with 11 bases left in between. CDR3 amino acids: CASSETSFSYGYTF. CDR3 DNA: TGCGCCAGCAGTGAGACCTCTTTCAGCTATGGCTACACCTTC.

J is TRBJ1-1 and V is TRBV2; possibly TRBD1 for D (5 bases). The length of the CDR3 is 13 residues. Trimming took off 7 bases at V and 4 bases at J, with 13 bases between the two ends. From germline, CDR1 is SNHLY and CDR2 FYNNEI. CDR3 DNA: TGTGCCAGCACAGACGGGGGAGGCACTGAAGCTTTCTTT. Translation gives CASTDGGGTEAFF.

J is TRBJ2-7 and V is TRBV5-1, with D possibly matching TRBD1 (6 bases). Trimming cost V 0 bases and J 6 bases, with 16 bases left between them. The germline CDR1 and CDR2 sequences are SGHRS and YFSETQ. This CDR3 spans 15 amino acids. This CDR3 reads CASSLAEQGGGEQYF. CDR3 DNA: TGCGCCAGCAGCTTGGCCGAACAGGGCGGTGGCGAGCAGTACTTC. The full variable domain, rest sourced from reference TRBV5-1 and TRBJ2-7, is KAGVTQTPRYLIKTRGQQVTLSCSPISGHRSVSWYQQTPGQGLQFLFEYFSETQRNKGNFPGRFSGRQFSNSRSEMNVSTLELGDSALYLCASSLAEQGGGEQYFGPGTRLTVT.

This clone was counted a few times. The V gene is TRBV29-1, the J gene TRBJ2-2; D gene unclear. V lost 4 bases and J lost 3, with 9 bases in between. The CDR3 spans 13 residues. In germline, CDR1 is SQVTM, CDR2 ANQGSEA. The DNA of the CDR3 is TGCAGCGTTGTGCCCCAGTACACCGGGGAGCTGTTTTTT. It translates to CSVVPQYTGELFF.

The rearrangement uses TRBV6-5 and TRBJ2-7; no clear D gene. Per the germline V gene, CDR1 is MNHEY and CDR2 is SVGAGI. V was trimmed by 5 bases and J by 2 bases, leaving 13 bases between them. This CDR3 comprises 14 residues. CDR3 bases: TGTGCCAGCAGTCCGAACCGGGTCCCCTACGAGCAGTACTTC. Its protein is CASSPNRVPYEQYF.

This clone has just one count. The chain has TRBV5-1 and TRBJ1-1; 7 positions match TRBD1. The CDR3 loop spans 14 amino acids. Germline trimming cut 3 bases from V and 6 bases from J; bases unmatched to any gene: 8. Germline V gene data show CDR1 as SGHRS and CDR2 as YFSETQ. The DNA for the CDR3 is TGCGCCAGCAGCTCGAATACAGGGGTGGCTGAAGCTTTCTTT. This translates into CASSSNTGVAEAFF.

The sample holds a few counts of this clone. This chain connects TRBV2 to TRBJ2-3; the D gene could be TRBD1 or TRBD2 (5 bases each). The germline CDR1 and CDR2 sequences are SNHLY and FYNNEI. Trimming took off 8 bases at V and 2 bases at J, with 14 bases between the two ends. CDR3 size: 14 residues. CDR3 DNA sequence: TGTGCCAGCCGGATGTGGGGGTCCACAGATACGCAGTATTTT. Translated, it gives CASRMWGSTDTQYF.

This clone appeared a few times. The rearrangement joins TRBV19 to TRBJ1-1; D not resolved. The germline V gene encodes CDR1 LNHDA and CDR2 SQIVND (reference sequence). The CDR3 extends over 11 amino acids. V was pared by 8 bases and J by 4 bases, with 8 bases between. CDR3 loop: CASGGFTEAFF. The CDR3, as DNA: TGTGCCAGTGGTGGGTTCACTGAAGCTTTCTTT.

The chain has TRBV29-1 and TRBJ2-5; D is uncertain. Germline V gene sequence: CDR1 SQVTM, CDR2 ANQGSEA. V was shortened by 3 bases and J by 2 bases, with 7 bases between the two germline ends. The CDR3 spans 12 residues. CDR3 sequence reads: CSVEIFQETQYF. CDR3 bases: TGCAGCGTTGAGATTTTTCAAGAGACCCAGTACTTC.

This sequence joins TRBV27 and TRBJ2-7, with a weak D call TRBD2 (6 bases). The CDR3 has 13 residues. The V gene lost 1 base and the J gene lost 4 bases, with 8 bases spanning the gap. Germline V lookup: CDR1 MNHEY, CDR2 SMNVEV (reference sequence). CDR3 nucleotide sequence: TGTGCCAGCAGTTTATTTGGGGGGTACGAGCAGTACTTC. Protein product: CASSLFGGYEQYF.

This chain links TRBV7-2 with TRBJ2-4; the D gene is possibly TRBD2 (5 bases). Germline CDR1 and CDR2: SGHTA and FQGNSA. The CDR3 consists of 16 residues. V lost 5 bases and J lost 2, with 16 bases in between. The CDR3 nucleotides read TGTGCCAGCAGCCCCAGCCCTACTAGAACCAAAAACATTCAGTACTTC. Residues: CASSPSPTRTKNIQYF. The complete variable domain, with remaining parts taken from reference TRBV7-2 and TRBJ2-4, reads GAGVSQSPSNKVTEKGKDVELRCDPISGHTALYWYRQSLGQGLEFLIYFQGNSAPDKSGLPSDRFSAERTGGSVSTLTIQRTQQEDSAVYLCASSPSPTRTKNIQYFGAGTRLSVL.

CDR3 in amino acids: CASSNRATPEAFF. The CDR3 DNA follows: TGTGCCAGTAGTAACCGGGCGACTCCAGAAGCTTTCTTT. The chain is built from TRBV19 and TRBJ1-1; unclear D gene. CDR1 and CDR2 (germline): LNHDA, SQIVND (reference sequence). V lost 4 bases, J lost 8 bases, and 14 bases lay in between. This CDR3 has 13 residues.

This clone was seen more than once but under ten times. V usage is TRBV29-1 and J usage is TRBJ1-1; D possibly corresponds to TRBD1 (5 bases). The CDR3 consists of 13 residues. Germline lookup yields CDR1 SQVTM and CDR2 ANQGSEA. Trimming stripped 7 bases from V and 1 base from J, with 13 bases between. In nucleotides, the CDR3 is TGCAGCGCCGAGGAGGGGCCGAACACTGAAGCTTTCTTT. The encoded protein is CSAEEGPNTEAFF.